In this sample, the clone carrying this T cell receptor (beta chain) turned up once. No antigen is known for it. The data originate from a study of cytomegalovirus exposure and HLA in healthy donors. The study's findings and limits: Associated with HLA alleles at 0.05 false discovery rate in a later analysis were over 15,000 TCR beta sequences. Later analysis showed TCR association rates varying by HLA locus, highest for DRB1 and lowest for HLA-C. Sequencing depth roughly uniform across donors was assumed in presence/absence analyses. Later findings reportedly placed an Asian-associated ancestry cluster below the approximately 670-donor mean for N-insertions.

V shed 5 bases and J 8 bases; nucleotides not matched to a gene: 12. CDR1 is SGHTA and CDR2 is FQGNSA in the germline V gene. This CDR3 is built from 15 residues. Primers for the PCR totalled 60 Vbeta and 13 Jbeta. Assay: immunoSEQ multiplex PCR; the TCRdb copy retains only in-frame clones and omits some. This table has about 95,000 clones, about four fifths appearing once. The sample was PBMCs. The chain has TRBV7-2 and TRBJ2-3; 8 nucleotides line up with TRBD1. The receptor comes from a woman between 40 and 55 years old in good health and CMV-seronegative. The CDR3 DNA follows: TGTGCCAGCAGCCTCGACTACAGGGGGGTTAGTACGCAGTATTTT. Protein: CASSLDYRGVSTQYF.